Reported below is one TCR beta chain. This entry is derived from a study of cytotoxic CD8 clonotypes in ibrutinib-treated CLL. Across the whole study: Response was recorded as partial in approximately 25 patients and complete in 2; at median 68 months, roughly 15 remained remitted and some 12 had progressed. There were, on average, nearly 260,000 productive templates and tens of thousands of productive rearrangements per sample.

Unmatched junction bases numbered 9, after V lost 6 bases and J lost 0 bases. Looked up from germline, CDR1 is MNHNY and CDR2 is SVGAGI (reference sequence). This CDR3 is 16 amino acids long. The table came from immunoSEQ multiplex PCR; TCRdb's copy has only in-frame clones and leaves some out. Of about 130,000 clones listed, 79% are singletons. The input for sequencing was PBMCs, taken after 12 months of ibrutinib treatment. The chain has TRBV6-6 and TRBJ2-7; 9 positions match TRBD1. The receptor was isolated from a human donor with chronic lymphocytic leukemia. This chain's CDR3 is CASSPGRTGVSYEQYF. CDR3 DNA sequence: TGTGCCAGCAGCCCCGGCCGGACAGGGGTCTCCTACGAGCAGTACTTC.